A single sample gave rise to the 15 T cell receptor beta chains below, sequenced in a study of blood T cell repertoires in COVID-19. Sequenced by immunoSEQ multiplex PCR; TCRdb stores in-frame clones only, minus some. Here the sample spans approximately 260,000 clones, around 89% being singletons. The source material was peripheral blood. These receptors all come from a woman aged 40 to 55 with acute or convalescent COVID-19.

J is TRBJ1-1 and V is TRBV2; 8 bases line up with TRBD1. Germline-derived CDR1 and CDR2 are SNHLY and FYNNEI. The trim removed 6 bases at V and 5 bases at J, leaving 5 bases unmatched. This CDR3 has 13 amino acids. CDR3 sequence: CASSRGLRTEAFF. The DNA for the CDR3 is TGTGCCAGCAGCAGGGGGCTTCGGACTGAAGCTTTCTTT. Supplemented by reference TRBV2 and TRBJ1-1, the full variable domain reads EPEVTQTPSHQVTQMGQEVILRCVPISNHLYFYWYRQILGQKVEFLVSFYNNEISEKSEIFDDQFSVERPDGSNFTLKIRSTKLEDSAMYFCASSRGLRTEAFFGQGTRLTVV.

Comments on this clone: The same CDR3 can be traced to other DNA sequences in this sample. The chain joins TRBV18 to TRBJ1-2; unclear D gene. CDR3 length: 13 residues. The germline V gene encodes CDR1 KGHSH and CDR2 LQKENI. The V and J ends lost 3 bases and 5 bases respectively, with 10 bases between them. The chain's CDR3 is CASSPGSHYGYTF. In DNA, the CDR3 is TGTGCCAGCTCACCGGGCTCTCATTATGGCTACACCTTC. Full variable domain (remainder filled in from reference TRBV18 and TRBJ1-2): NAGVMQNPRHLVRRRGQEARLRCSPMKGHSHVYWYRQLPEEGLKFMVYLQKENIIDESGMPKERFSAEFPKEGPSILRIQQVVRGDSAAYFCASSPGSHYGYTFGSGTRLTVV.

The V call is TRBV4-1, the J call TRBJ1-2; a possible D gene is TRBD1 (5 bases). CDR3 length: 15 amino acids. Germline-derived CDR1 and CDR2 are MGHRA and YSYEKL. V lost 1 base and J 4 bases, leaving 13 bases between the germline ends. The CDR3 spells CASSQASGNAYGYTF. The CDR3 region has the DNA TGCGCCAGCAGCCAAGCGTCAGGGAATGCCTATGGCTACACCTTC.

This clone was detected once. The J gene is TRBJ1-2, the V gene TRBV6-5, with D perhaps matching TRBD1 (6 bases). CDR1 and CDR2 (germline): MNHEY, SVGAGI. Trimming left V 5 bases short and J 8 bases short, with 12 bases between. The CDR3 spans 12 residues. The CDR3 here is CASSLGTHGYTF. The CDR3 bases are TGTGCCAGCAGTCTAGGGACACACGGCTACACCTTC.

The rearrangement links TRBV11-2 to TRBJ1-4; 9 bases are shared with TRBD1. This CDR3 spans 15 amino acids. Losses at the gene ends were 5 bases for V and 8 bases for J; bases not matched to a gene: 9. Germline CDR1 is SGHAT and CDR2 is FQNNGV. The CDR3 DNA reads TGTGCCAGCAGCGAAATGGGACAGGGCTCCGAAAAACTGTTTTTT. It encodes CASSEMGQGSEKLFF.

This chain links TRBV18 with TRBJ1-1; D unclear. V lost 4 bases to trimming and J lost 5 bases, with 8 bases between them. Per the germline V gene, CDR1 is KGHSH and CDR2 is LQKENI. The CDR3 sequence is 12 residues long. In DNA form, the CDR3 reads TGTGCCAGCTCACTGGCGGGAACTGAAGCTTTCTTT. This gives the protein CASSLAGTEAFF.

The genes are TRBV6-1 and TRBJ2-1; 7 positions agree with TRBD2. V trimming: 3 bases; J trimming: 2 bases; junction bases outside the gene matches: 4. In germline, CDR1 is MNHNS, CDR2 SASEGT. This CDR3 is built from 15 residues. The CDR3 nucleotides read TGTGCCAGCAGTGATCAGCGGGGCCCCTACAATGAGCAGTTCTTC. Translation: CASSDQRGPYNEQFF.

Regarding this clone: Other DNA sequences in this sample translate to the same CDR3. The chain links TRBV6-5 to TRBJ1-2, with a tentative D call TRBD1 (6 bases). V was trimmed by 5 bases and J by 2 bases, leaving 9 bases between them. CDR3 length: 13 residues. Germline loops: CDR1 MNHEY, CDR2 SVGAGI. CDR3 residues: CASSRTENYGYTF. The CDR3 DNA follows: TGTGCCAGCAGTCGGACAGAAAACTATGGCTACACCTTC.

Only a few counts were recorded for this clone. The J gene is TRBJ1-2, the V gene TRBV7-2, with D possibly TRBD1 on 5 matching bases. Germline CDR1 and CDR2: SGHTA and FQGNSA. The CDR3 sequence is 16 residues long. Trimming took off 5 bases at V and 8 bases at J, with 24 bases between the two ends. The CDR3 spells CASSPGGFGMVEGYTF. CDR3 DNA: TGTGCCAGCAGCCCGGGGGGGTTCGGGATGGTGGAAGGCTACACCTTC. The full variable domain, rest sourced from reference TRBV7-2 and TRBJ1-2, is GAGVSQSPSNKVTEKGKDVELRCDPISGHTALYWYRQSLGQGLEFLIYFQGNSAPDKSGLPSDRFSAERTGGSVSTLTIQRTQQEDSAVYLCASSPGGFGMVEGYTFGSGTRLTVV.

The CDR3 loop reads CASTPTFGGSNQPQHF. The DNA of the CDR3 is TGTGCCAGCACCCCAACATTCGGAGGCAGCAATCAGCCCCAGCATTTT. The chain links TRBV27 to TRBJ1-5, with D unclear. The CDR3 has 16 residues. Trimming left V 7 bases short and J 1 base short, with 17 bases between. Germline V gene lookup returns CDR1 MNHEY and CDR2 SMNVEV (reference sequence).

This chain uses TRBV6-1 with TRBJ2-7; 7 positions match TRBD2. With V trimmed by 6 bases and J by 1 base, 6 bases remained unmatched. This CDR3 is 14 amino acids long. Germline-derived CDR1 and CDR2 are MNHNS and SASEGT. Here the CDR3 reads CASRPDGGSYEQYV. The DNA of the CDR3 is TGTGCCAGCAGACCGGACGGGGGGTCCTACGAGCAGTACGTC.

The CDR3 bases are TGTGCCAGCTCACCTCCGCAGGGTGGGAATTCACCCCTCCACTTT. This translates into CASSPPQGGNSPLHF. This chain links TRBV18 with TRBJ1-6, with D perhaps TRBD1 (5 bases). CDR1 is KGHSH, CDR2 LQKENI, per germline. Trimming removed 3 bases at V and 7 bases at J, with 13 bases between. The CDR3 has 15 amino acids.

This clone was observed once. The chain joins TRBV19 to TRBJ2-2; D gene unclear. Trimming took off 5 bases at V and 6 bases at J, with 10 bases between the two ends. The CDR3 runs to 13 residues. The germline gives CDR1 LNHDA, CDR2 SQIVND (reference sequence). CDR3 sequence (DNA): TGTGCCAGTAGTCCTGTCGGTCCCGGGGAGCTGTTTTTT. Its translation: CASSPVGPGELFF.

The chain links TRBV7-3 to TRBJ1-4; 7 bases align to TRBD1. This CDR3 is 14 amino acids long. Germline V gene data show CDR1 as SGHTA and CDR2 as FQGTGA. Unmatched junction bases numbered 3, after V lost 4 bases and J lost 4 bases. The CDR3 DNA reads as TGTGCCAGCAGCTCTAGACAGGGTAATGAAAAACTGTTTTTT. It specifies CASSSRQGNEKLFF.

The CDR3 sequence: CASSPTVQIEKLFF. The CDR3 nucleotides are TGTGCCAGTAGTCCGACAGTGCAAATCGAAAAACTGTTTTTT. The chain joins TRBV19 to TRBJ1-4; the D gene is possibly TRBD1 (5 bases). V lost 5 bases and J lost 8, with 15 bases in between. Germline-derived CDR1 and CDR2 are LNHDA and SQIVND (reference sequence). The CDR3 consists of 14 residues.